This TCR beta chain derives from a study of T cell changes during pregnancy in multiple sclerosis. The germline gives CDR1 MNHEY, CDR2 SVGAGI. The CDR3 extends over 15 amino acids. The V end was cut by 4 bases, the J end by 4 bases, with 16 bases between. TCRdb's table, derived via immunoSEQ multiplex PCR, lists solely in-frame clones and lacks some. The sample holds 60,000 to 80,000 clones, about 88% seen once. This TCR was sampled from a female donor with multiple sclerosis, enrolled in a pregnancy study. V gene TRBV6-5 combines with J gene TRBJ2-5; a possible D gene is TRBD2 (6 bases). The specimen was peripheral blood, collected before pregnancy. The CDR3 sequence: CASSSLFGSGETQYF. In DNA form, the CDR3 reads TGTGCCAGCAGTTCCCTATTCGGGAGCGGAGAGACCCAGTACTTC.